This passage covers 32 T cell receptor beta chains from one sample sequenced in a study of cytotoxic CD8 clonotypes in ibrutinib-treated CLL. Sequencing was performed with immunoSEQ multiplex PCR; in TCRdb, only in-frame clones are kept and a portion is missing. The sample shows about 130,000 clones, 79% of them seen only once. The sample in question was PBMCs, obtained after 12 months of ibrutinib treatment. These TCRs come from a human donor with chronic lymphocytic leukemia.

The genes are TRBV2 and TRBJ2-1; D remains unclear. The CDR3 spans 13 residues. Trimming pared 7 bases from V and 4 bases from J, leaving 11 bases between. Germline V CDR1 and CDR2: SNHLY, FYNNEI. CDR3 region: CASTTDIYNEQFF. CDR3 coding DNA: TGTGCCAGCACCACAGACATTTACAATGAGCAGTTCTTC.

The chain uses TRBV28 and TRBJ2-1, with 12 bases fitting TRBD2. CDR3 length equals 19 residues. The germline CDR1 and CDR2 sequences are MDHEN and SYDVKM. V gave up 3 bases and J gave up 0 bases; unmatched junction bases: 9. In DNA form, the CDR3 reads TGTGCCAGCAGTTTGGTGGGACTAGCGGGTACGAGCTCCTACAATGAGCAGTTCTTC. This codes for CASSLVGLAGTSSYNEQFF.

The V and J genes are TRBV11-2 and TRBJ2-4, with 7 nucleotides matching TRBD1. This CDR3 is built from 15 residues. Germline CDR1 and CDR2: SGHAT and FQNNGV. Trimming at V came to 5 bases and at J to 9 bases, leaving 13 bases not matched to a gene. The CDR3: CASSPRTGSHGIQYF. The CDR3 DNA reads TGTGCCAGCAGCCCCAGGACAGGCTCCCACGGCATTCAGTACTTC.

The chain carries TRBV6-1 and TRBJ1-4; D remains ambiguous. Trimming stripped 4 bases from V and 3 bases from J, with 9 bases between. Germline V lookup: CDR1 MNHNS, CDR2 SASEGT. The CDR3 is 14 residues long. Written as DNA, the CDR3 is TGTGCCAGCAGTGTGAGGAGGGCTAATGAAAAACTGTTTTTT. This encodes CASSVRRANEKLFF.

The chain recombines TRBV7-9 with TRBJ2-1; 11 bases are shared with TRBD2. This CDR3 contains 16 residues. J lost 4 bases, V lost 4 bases, and 6 bases had no gene match. Germline V gene data show CDR1 as SEHNR and CDR2 as FQNEAQ (reference sequence). The CDR3 region is CASSSWTSGLYNEQFF. The CDR3, as DNA: TGTGCCAGCAGCTCATGGACTAGCGGGCTTTACAATGAGCAGTTCTTC.

The sample holds one count of this clone. The V and J genes are TRBV27 and TRBJ2-1; possibly TRBD1 for D (6 bases). The CDR3 is made up of 15 amino acids. Germline CDR1 MNHEY, CDR2 SMNVEV (reference sequence). V was trimmed by 5 bases and J by 0 bases, leaving 11 bases between them. CDR3 in amino acids: CASSPSTGSYNEQFF. As DNA, the CDR3 is TGTGCCAGCAGTCCGTCGACAGGCTCCTACAATGAGCAGTTCTTC.

Here the CDR3 reads CASSRGAEAFF. Here the CDR3 DNA reads TGTGCCAGCAGCCGCGGGGCTGAAGCTTTCTTT. The chain employs TRBV27 and TRBJ1-1; no reliable D call. The CDR3 contains 11 residues. CDR1 and CDR2 (germline): MNHEY, SMNVEV (reference sequence). V shed 6 bases and J shed 6 bases, with 8 bases lying between them.

The chain combines TRBV4-1 with TRBJ2-2; a weak D match, TRBD1 (6 bases). The CDR3 length is 18 residues. Trimming removed 0 bases from V and 0 bases from J, with 14 bases in between. Germline loops: CDR1 MGHRA, CDR2 YSYEKL. Here the CDR3 reads CASSQDEPRTANTGELFF. Written as DNA, the CDR3 is TGCGCCAGCAGCCAAGATGAACCCCGGACAGCGAACACCGGGGAGCTGTTTTTT.

The chain couples TRBV5-1 to TRBJ2-3, with D perhaps TRBD1 or TRBD2 (5 bases each). The CDR3 spans 15 residues. CDR1 SGHRS and CDR2 YFSETQ come from the germline V gene. V was cut by 4 bases and J by 3 bases, with 15 bases left in between. This CDR3 reads CASSMGVRGTDTQYF. The CDR3 region has the DNA TGCGCCAGCAGCATGGGGGTTCGGGGAACAGATACGCAGTATTTT. Together with reference TRBV5-1 and TRBJ2-3, the CDR3 gives the full variable domain: KAGVTQTPRYLIKTRGQQVTLSCSPISGHRSVSWYQQTPGQGLQFLFEYFSETQRNKGNFPGRFSGRQFSNSRSEMNVSTLELGDSALYLCASSMGVRGTDTQYFGPGTRLTVL.

The chain employs TRBV5-1 and TRBJ2-7, with a possible D match to TRBD1 (5 bases). The CDR3 runs 13 residues. V lost 0 bases, J lost 5 bases, and 9 bases lay in between. Germline V gives CDR1 SGHRS, CDR2 YFSETQ. The CDR3 is CASSLAQGNEQYF. In DNA form, the CDR3 reads TGCGCCAGCAGCTTGGCGCAGGGAAACGAGCAGTACTTC.

The rearrangement uses TRBV27 and TRBJ2-7, with 10 bases lining up with TRBD1. The CDR3 spans 17 residues. CDR1 and CDR2 from the germline V gene are MNHEY and SMNVEV (reference sequence). The V and J ends lost 5 bases and 2 bases, in that order; junction bases with no gene match: 12. The CDR3 sequence: CASSPISPGQGTYEQYF. The CDR3 nucleotides are TGTGCCAGCAGTCCTATATCTCCGGGACAGGGGACCTACGAGCAGTACTTC.

V and J are TRBV6-1 and TRBJ2-7; D call uncertain. The germline gives CDR1 MNHNS, CDR2 SASEGT. CDR3 length: 11 amino acids. Trimming stripped 5 bases from V and 4 bases from J, with 6 bases between. The CDR3: CASSKEYEQYF. The CDR3 DNA reads as TGTGCCAGCAGTAAAGAGTACGAGCAGTACTTC.

The V call is TRBV7-9, the J call TRBJ2-1, with D maybe TRBD2 (6 bases). With 4 bases removed from V and 0 bases from J, the gap between germline ends came to 16 bases. The CDR3 sequence is 17 residues long. Germline CDR1 and CDR2: SEHNR and FQNEAQ (reference sequence). CDR3: CASSSRGRGGSYNEQFF. The CDR3 nucleotides are TGTGCCAGCAGCTCCCGGGGACGGGGAGGCTCCTACAATGAGCAGTTCTTC. Supplemented by reference TRBV7-9 and TRBJ2-1, the full variable domain reads DTGVSQNPRHKITKRGQNVTFRCDPISEHNRLYWYRQTLGQGPEFLTYFQNEAQLEKSRLLSDRFSAERPKGSFSTLEIQRTEQGDSAMYLCASSSRGRGGSYNEQFFGPGTRLTVL.

This clone was counted a few times. The chain combines TRBV27 with TRBJ2-1; D gene unclear. The length of the CDR3 is 15 residues. CDR1 is MNHEY, CDR2 SMNVEV, per germline (reference sequence). V was clipped by 0 bases and J by 10 bases, with 16 bases between them. CDR3 bases: TGTGCCAGCAGTTTATCCACCTACACCCTGGGGGAGCAGTTCTTC. The encoded protein is CASSLSTYTLGEQFF.

The chain combines TRBV7-6 with TRBJ2-7; 7 bases align to TRBD2. CDR3 length: 15 residues. Trimming removed 5 bases from V and 3 bases from J; junction bases left unmatched: 10. Per germline, CDR1 SGHVS and CDR2 FNYEAQ. CDR3 loop: CASSPKAGRRYEQYF. Here the CDR3 DNA reads TGTGCCAGCAGCCCGAAGGCCGGGAGGCGCTACGAGCAGTACTTC.

The genes are TRBV6-4 and TRBJ2-1, with D possibly matching TRBD2 (5 bases). Germline V lookup: CDR1 MRHNA, CDR2 SNTAGT. Trimming took off 3 bases at V and 3 bases at J, with 9 bases between the two ends. This CDR3 region has 14 residues. The CDR3 DNA sequence: TGTGCCAGCAGTGATAACGGGAACTACAATGAGCAGTTCTTC. As protein: CASSDNGNYNEQFF.

V usage is TRBV12-5 and J usage is TRBJ2-3, with D tentatively TRBD1 (5 bases). This CDR3 has 14 residues. Trimming took 7 bases from V and 2 from J, leaving 13 bases between them. Germline CDR1 is LGHNT and CDR2 is FRNRAP. CDR3 sequence (DNA): TGTGCTAGTGCACGTGACAGAAACACAGATACGCAGTATTTT. This encodes CASARDRNTDTQYF.

The chain uses TRBV28 and TRBJ1-1; possible D gene TRBD1, 5 bases. The CDR3 is 15 amino acids. Germline CDR1 reads MDHEN; CDR2 reads SYDVKM. The ends were cut back, 3 bases at V and 11 bases at J, with 22 bases in the middle. The CDR3 region has the DNA TGTGCCAGCAGTTTGAGTTTTGCGGGGCAGATTTCGGCTTTCTTT. This translates into CASSLSFAGQISAFF.

The rearrangement joins TRBV5-4 to TRBJ1-1; D gene unclear. The V gene lost 2 bases and the J gene lost 1 base, with 9 bases spanning the gap. The CDR3 length is 14 residues. The germline V gene has CDR1 SGHNT and CDR2 YYREEE (reference sequence). In DNA form, the CDR3 reads TGTGCCAGCAGCTTTAGCCAGAGGAACACTGAAGCTTTCTTT. Translating gives CASSFSQRNTEAFF.

This chain connects TRBV12-5 to TRBJ1-5, with D possibly being TRBD1 (6 bases). This CDR3 spans 17 amino acids. Germline V gene data show CDR1 as LGHNT and CDR2 as FRNRAP. Deletions cut 1 base from V and 2 bases from J, with 15 bases between. The CDR3 here is CASGLGFVQGGNQPQHF. The CDR3 DNA follows: TGTGCTAGTGGTTTGGGGTTTGTACAGGGCGGCAATCAGCCCCAGCATTTT.

The chain joins TRBV27 to TRBJ2-7; D is unclear. CDR3 length: 14 amino acids. Germline-derived CDR1 and CDR2 are MNHEY and SMNVEV (reference sequence). Trimming stripped 4 bases from V and 0 bases from J, with 10 bases between. CDR3 amino acids: CASSSSRASYEQYF. CDR3 in DNA: TGTGCCAGCAGTTCTTCCCGGGCCTCCTACGAGCAGTACTTC.

This chain connects TRBV4-2 to TRBJ2-1; 7 bases line up with TRBD2. The CDR3 consists of 18 residues. J gave up 2 bases and V 1 base, and 11 bases lay outside the gene matches. Germline loops: CDR1 LGHNA, CDR2 YNFKEQ. This chain's CDR3 is CASSQVAIGGVTYNEQFF. The CDR3, as DNA: TGTGCCAGCAGCCAAGTAGCTATTGGGGGGGTGACCTACAATGAGCAGTTCTTC.

V and J are TRBV2 and TRBJ1-4; possibly TRBD1 for D (5 bases). This CDR3 has 16 amino acids. Between the trimmed V and J ends, which lost 5 bases and 0 bases, there was a span of 13 bases. CDR1 is SNHLY and CDR2 is FYNNEI in the germline V gene. The CDR3 sequence is CASSLRDSATNEKLFF. The CDR3 nucleotides read TGTGCCAGCAGTTTGAGGGACTCCGCAACTAATGAAAAACTGTTTTTT.

The V call is TRBV6-6, the J call TRBJ2-3; TRBD2 matches 7 bases. Germline V gene sequence: CDR1 MNHNY, CDR2 SVGAGI (reference sequence). After removal of 6 bases from V and 0 bases from J, the junction contained 6 bases not matched to a gene. This CDR3 is 15 amino acids long. The CDR3 sequence is CASRRLAASTDTQYF. The CDR3 nucleotides read TGTGCCAGCAGGAGGCTAGCGGCTAGCACAGATACGCAGTATTTT.

This clone has only one observation. This rearrangement joins TRBV2 to TRBJ2-7; possibly TRBD1 for D (6 bases). Germline CDR1 and CDR2: SNHLY and FYNNEI. V shed 1 base and J shed 4 bases, with 8 bases lying between them. This CDR3 is 13 amino acids long. The CDR3 region has the DNA TGTGCCAGCAGTGAAGACAGGGTATACGAGCAGTACTTC. It translates to CASSEDRVYEQYF.

The chain combines TRBV6-1 with TRBJ2-3, with D perhaps matching TRBD1 (6 bases). V was clipped by 6 bases and J by 0 bases, with 7 bases between them. The CDR3 sequence is 13 residues long. Germline V gene lookup returns CDR1 MNHNS and CDR2 SASEGT. CDR3 sequence reads: CASRTGSTDTQYF. The CDR3 nucleotides are TGTGCCAGCAGGACAGGAAGCACAGATACGCAGTATTTT.

The chain recombines TRBV6-5 with TRBJ1-1; D is unresolved. The CDR3 sequence is 14 residues long. With 5 bases removed from V and 4 bases from J, the gap between germline ends came to 14 bases. Germline V gene sequence: CDR1 MNHEY, CDR2 SVGAGI. CDR3 DNA sequence: TGTGCCAGCAGTACTAGGCCCACGAGCACTGAAGCTTTCTTT. It translates to CASSTRPTSTEAFF.

The rearrangement links TRBV9 to TRBJ2-1, with TRBD2 identical over 10 bases. In germline, CDR1 is SGDLS, CDR2 YYNGEE. V lost 3 bases to trimming and J lost 2 bases; unmatched junction nucleotides: 5. The CDR3 extends over 16 amino acids. CDR3 bases: TGTGCCAGCAGCGCATATAGCGGGAGGACCTACAATGAGCAGTTCTTC. Protein product: CASSAYSGRTYNEQFF.

This clone occurred once. The V call is TRBV19, the J call TRBJ2-7, with D possibly TRBD2 on 6 matching bases. V was shortened by 2 bases and J by 6 bases, with 17 bases between the two germline ends. CDR1 is LNHDA, CDR2 SQIVND, per germline (reference sequence). The CDR3 spans 15 residues. This CDR3 reads CASSIIGGKSAEQYF. The DNA of the CDR3 is TGTGCCAGTAGTATAATCGGCGGGAAATCGGCCGAGCAGTACTTC. Variable domain in full (rest from reference TRBV19 and TRBJ2-7): DGGITQSPKYLFRKEGQNVTLSCEQNLNHDAMYWYRQDPGQGLRLIYYSQIVNDFQKGDIAEGYSVSREKKESFPLTVTSAQKNPTAFYLCASSIIGGKSAEQYFGPGTRLTVT.

This clone has just a few counts. The chain combines TRBV19 with TRBJ2-7; 10 nucleotides match TRBD1. From germline, CDR1 is LNHDA and CDR2 SQIVND (reference sequence). The junction had 8 bases not matched to a gene; V was cut back by 6 bases and J by 3 bases. The CDR3 loop spans 15 amino acids. Here the CDR3 DNA reads TGTGCCAGTAGCACCGGGACAGGGGTAAACTACGAGCAGTACTTC. Residues: CASSTGTGVNYEQYF.

This chain uses TRBV5-1 with TRBJ2-7; 10 nucleotides match TRBD2. From germline, CDR1 is SGHRS and CDR2 YFSETQ. This CDR3 spans 16 amino acids. V lost 5 bases, J lost 9 bases, and 17 bases stayed unmatched. The CDR3: CASRWTSGGYVYGQYF. Here the CDR3 DNA reads TGCGCCAGCAGATGGACTAGCGGAGGGTACGTTTATGGGCAGTACTTC. Looking up the rest from reference TRBV5-1 and TRBJ2-7 gives the full variable domain: KAGVTQTPRYLIKTRGQQVTLSCSPISGHRSVSWYQQTPGQGLQFLFEYFSETQRNKGNFPGRFSGRQFSNSRSEMNVSTLELGDSALYLCASRWTSGGYVYGQYFGPGTRLTVT.

V and J are TRBV19 and TRBJ2-7; 9 bases are shared with TRBD1. V lost 4 bases and J lost 4; bases outside the gene matches: 8. The CDR3 covers 15 residues. Germline assignment: CDR1 LNHDA and CDR2 SQIVND (reference sequence). DNA of the CDR3: TGTGCCAGTAGTACCGCGGGACAGGGAATTTACGAGCAGTACTTC. Amino acid sequence: CASSTAGQGIYEQYF.